This TCR beta chain was sequenced in a study of blood T cell repertoires in COVID-19. The CDR3 runs 11 residues. Trimming cost V 2 bases and J 5 bases, with 6 bases left between them. The germline CDR1 and CDR2 sequences are GTSNPN and SVGIG (reference sequence). This table comes from immunoSEQ multiplex PCR, and its TCRdb copy is limited to in-frame clones, with some not included. This table holds fewer than 400,000 clones, 85% found once. The chain employs TRBV30 and TRBJ2-5; D gene unclear. Specimen: PBMCs or T cells enriched from blood (not recorded which). This receptor was taken from a woman under 40 who had been exposed to COVID-19. CDR3 region: CAWSLRETQYF. The CDR3 DNA reads as TGTGCCTGGAGTCTCAGGGAGACCCAGTACTTC.